This is a list of T cell receptor beta chains from one sample in a study of cytomegalovirus exposure and HLA in healthy donors. Assay: immunoSEQ multiplex PCR; the TCRdb copy retains only in-frame clones and omits some. The table has some 200,000 clones, approximately 70% seen once. The sample comprised PBMCs. The receptors shown here come from a man aged 40-49 years in good health and CMV-seropositive. Both conserved end residues are part of each CDR3. Some rows have no size entry. The others give once, few or many, or a class for an expanded clone.

once	TRBJ1-5	TRBV6-6	CASRATGYNQPQHF
NA	NA	TRBV11-2	CASSSFSTGVEQYF
NA	TRBJ2-6	TRBV28	CASRGGGSSGANVLTF
few	TRBJ1-2	TRBV28	CASSLSGEGGYTF
NA	TRBJ1-5	TRBV5-6	CASSTWGGRGSLQPQHF
few	TRBJ2-7	TRBV25-1	CASSDWGVTYEQYF
NA	TRBJ2-1	TRBV11-2	CASSFHSGNSYNEQFF
NA	TRBJ2-3	TRBV11-3	CASSLHSGSGTQYF
NA	TRBJ2-5	TRBV6-5	CASSNRLETQYF
NA	TRBJ1-1	TRBV29-1	CSVQSGSDTEAFF
few	TRBJ1-1	TRBV5-1	CASSLDRASTEAFF
few	TRBJ2-1	TRBV9	CASSRLAGGHDEQFF
NA	TRBJ1-1	TRBV19	CASRTTSNTEAFF
NA	TRBJ1-2	TRBV9	CASSPTASGQIYGGYTF
NA	TRBJ2-7	TRBV4-2	CASSQEPGRPGEQYF
once	TRBJ1-2	TRBV7-2	CASSSQGPTGANYGYTF
NA	TRBJ2-3	TRBV7-2	CASSPETLLSGVTDTQYF
NA	TRBJ1-6	TRBV19	CASSTTGDYSPLHF
NA	TRBJ2-7	TRBV6-1	CASNQGSTYEQYF
NA	TRBJ2-2	TRBV27	CATKRGTGIAGELFF
few	TRBJ1-1	TRBV4-3	CASSQVPGGTEAFF
NA	TRBJ1-1	TRBV6-5	CASSYSDGLRAFF
NA	TRBJ1-1	TRBV4-1	CASSQTGNTEAFF
NA	TRBJ2-7	TRBV15	CATSIRTGGFFYEQYF
NA	TRBJ2-3	TRBV5-1	CASSSGGISTDTQYF
once	TRBJ1-1	TRBV11-2	CASSFKRYRDVNTEAFF
NA	TRBJ1-4	TRBV7-9	CASSPTAREKLFF
NA	TRBJ2-7	TRBV4-1	CASSQDLSESSYEQYF
few	TRBJ1-1	TRBV13	CASSLGGGYTEAFF
NA	TRBJ1-6	TRBV27	CASSRTGTYNSPLHF
NA	TRBJ1-6	TRBV5-1	CASGRDRDNSPLHF
NA	TRBJ2-1	TRBV19	CASSTQMNYNEQFF
NA	TRBJ2-2	TRBV5-1	CASSPGGGRTGELFF
NA	TRBJ2-3	TRBV5-6	CASSPKWGESTDTQYF
NA	NA	TRBV7-9	CASSLAGTDYEQYF
NA	TRBJ2-3	TRBV11-3	CASQKSGDTQYF
NA	TRBJ2-2	TRBV4-1	CASSQERTGPITGELFF
NA	TRBJ1-5	TRBV6-1	CAARVRVSNQPQHF
NA	TRBJ1-4	TRBV5-5	CASSFQGETNEKLFF
NA	TRBJ1-1	TRBV6-5	CASSRIGSEAFF
NA	TRBJ2-3	TRBV5-1	CASTRGGASTDTQYF
NA	TRBJ1-6	TRBV15	CATSLEPNSPLHF